The sequence of this T cell receptor beta chain was determined in a study of PD-1 blockade in classical Hodgkin lymphoma. On the study more broadly: The study gave patients nivolumab 3 mg/kg intravenously every 2 weeks.

This clone was seen a few times. What it binds is not known. Clones were sequenced by immunoSEQ multiplex PCR, and TCRdb holds only the in-frame ones, with some missing. The sample contains 57,000 or so clones, approximately 88% of which appear only once. After autologous stem cell transplantation all patients relapsed, and prior brentuximab vedotin exposure differed between cohorts. Trimming took 7 bases from V and 3 from J; bases not matched to a gene: 8. The CDR3 spans 16 residues. Germline CDR1 is LNHDA and CDR2 is SQIVND (reference sequence). Study-level results: According to reports, newly diagnosed patients had lower baseline TCR diversity than healthy donors, and relapsed/refractory patients had lower baseline TCR diversity still.

Source: peripheral blood mononuclear cells (PBMCs), taken at baseline. The receptor comes from a human donor with classical Hodgkin lymphoma. The chain is built from TRBV19 and TRBJ2-2, with TRBD2 identical over 10 bases. The CDR3 protein is CASKASGGLYTGELFF. The CDR3 region has the DNA TGTGCCAGTAAAGCTAGCGGGGGCCTATACACCGGGGAGCTGTTTTTT.